This entry features one T cell receptor (beta chain) sequence. The table lists this clone with a few counts. The target of this receptor is not known. Base qualities are not recorded, but no much larger clone differs from it by a single base. This sample stems from a study of blood T cell repertoires in COVID-19 (dated by TCRdb to about 2020). Background on the whole study: Samples from collaborators originated in the United States, Italy and Spain and spanned both the acute and convalescent phases of COVID-19. The prospective study material was composed of cDNA or gDNA derived from T cells, B-cell-depleted T cells, or PBMCs. Deeply sampled blood TCRbeta repertoires from subjects exposed to, actively infected with, or recovered from COVID-19 were included in the dataset. The repertoires were made available in a free public database intended to serve as a resource for research on the immune response to SARS-CoV-2. The samples were drawn from the first 160 participants of the ongoing ImmuneRACE study and from more than 1,000 subjects provided by 6 global collaborators. Sample metadata almost always included a de-identified subject ID, COVID-19 status, age in years and sex. Where available, HLA class I and class II types were obtained from metadata supplied by the sample provider rather than from assay-based typing.

The germline V gene provides CDR1 MNHEY and CDR2 SVGAGI. Including cysteine and phenylalanine, the CDR3 has 15 amino acids. Only CDR3 DNA is held: 45 bases, read in frame from base 1. V is cut by 7 bases and J by 0 bases, and the space between the germline ends is 13 bases. Whole blood was collected in K2EDTA tubes by collaborating institutions according to the institutions' own protocols. For TCRbeta analysis, collaborator samples were shipped as frozen whole blood, as isolated PBMCs, or as DNA extracted from either sample type. The full study reports these points: How much clinical and demographic metadata was included differed by source and by participant, and the metadata was provided uncurated.

The immunoSEQ Assay, a bias-controlled multiplex PCR, was used to amplify TCRbeta CDR3 regions from genomic DNA. In the original analysis: Nucleated cell counts per sample were estimated from amplification of reference gene primers within the assay. Sequence reads were collapsed and filtered to measure the absolute abundance of every unique TCRbeta CDR3 rearrangement. For each sample, productive Simpson clonality was calculated as the square root of Simpson's diversity index over productive rearrangements. Imported from immuneACCESS, the table was reduced by TCRdb to in-frame sequences with V and J called. These copies leave out some clones; in studies compared against another copy, an unresolved V gene accounts for under half, and the cause of the remainder is not known. V and J calls and clone size follow that table, whereas D and trimming were derived from the DNA. The sample records 90,000 to 130,000 clones, around 74% of which are singletons. The ten largest clones capture about 7.1% of the sample.

The chain employs TRBV6-5 and TRBJ1-3, with no confidently assigned D gene. Material for sequencing was peripheral blood. The sequence came from a woman aged 60 to 75 with acute or convalescent COVID-19. The CDR3 region: CASISARNSGNTIYF. The DNA sequence is as follows: TGTGCCAGCATCTCGGCCAGGAACTCTGGAAACACCATATATTTT.